This T cell receptor beta chain was captured by sequencing in a study of CD8+ T cells in alopecia areata. This CDR3 has 15 amino acids. Germline CDR1 MGHDK, CDR2 SYGVNS. The V and J ends lost 7 bases and 2 bases, in that order; junction bases with no gene match: 6. Treatment described: oral pan-JAK inhibitor, 5-10 mg twice daily. Sequencing templates came from extracted RNA that was reverse transcribed into cDNA. The assay was immunoSEQ multiplex PCR, and TCRdb's table has in-frame clones only and misses some. The sample lists 120,000 or so clones, about 59% occurring once. This TCR was recovered from a human donor with alopecia areata. This sequence joins TRBV25-1 and TRBJ2-3, with 10 bases aligning to TRBD2. Material: CD4+ T cells sorted from blood, obtained at week 4, from a patient treated with tofacitinib. The CDR3 reads CASTRTSGYTDTQYF. In nucleotides, the CDR3 is TGTGCCAGCACCCGGACTAGCGGCTACACAGATACGCAGTATTTT. Full variable domain (rest looked up from reference TRBV25-1 and TRBJ2-3): EADIYQTPRYLVIGTGKKITLECSQTMGHDKMYWYQQDPGMELHLIHYSYGVNSTEKGDLSSESTVSRIRTEHFPLTLESARPSHTSQYLCASTRTSGYTDTQYFGPGTRLTVL.